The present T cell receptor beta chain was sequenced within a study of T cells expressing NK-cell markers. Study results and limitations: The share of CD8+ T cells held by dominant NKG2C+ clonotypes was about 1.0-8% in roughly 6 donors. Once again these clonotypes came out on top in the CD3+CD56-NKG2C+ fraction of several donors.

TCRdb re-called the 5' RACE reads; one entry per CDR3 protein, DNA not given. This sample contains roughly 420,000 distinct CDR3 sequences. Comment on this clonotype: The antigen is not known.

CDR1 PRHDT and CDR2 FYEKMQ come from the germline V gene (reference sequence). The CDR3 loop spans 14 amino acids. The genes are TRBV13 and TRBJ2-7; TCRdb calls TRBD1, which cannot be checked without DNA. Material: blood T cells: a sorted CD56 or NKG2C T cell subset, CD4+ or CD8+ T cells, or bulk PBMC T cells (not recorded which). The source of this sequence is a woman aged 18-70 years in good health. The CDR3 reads CASSLGGQVYEQYF.